This passage covers 26 T cell receptor beta chains from one sample sequenced in a study of beta chain features in type 1 diabetes. Expressed TCRB transcripts were sequenced, since all the RNA that had been isolated was reverse transcribed. Using immunoSEQ multiplex PCR, the repertoire was profiled, and TCRdb retains in-frame clones only, with some absent. The data contain around 30,000 clones, 65% of them singletons. Points from the study as a whole: Within each of all four CD4+ subsets, Type 1 diabetes patients had TCRB CDR3s that were moderately but significantly shorter.

For these TCRs, the target antigens are not known. Material: Tregs from blood. The receptors shown here come from a woman in her twenties or thirties with type 1 diabetes.

This rearrangement joins TRBV6-1 to TRBJ2-3; 9 bases agree with TRBD1. Germline trimming cut 4 bases from V and 3 bases from J; bases unmatched to any gene: 8. Germline lookup yields CDR1 MNHNS and CDR2 SASEGT. The CDR3 runs 16 residues. The CDR3 DNA reads TGTGCCAGCAGTGCCCGCACAGGGGGCGCTACAGATACGCAGTATTTT. This codes for CASSARTGGATDTQYF.

The rearrangement links TRBV30 to TRBJ1-5; D is ambiguous. The CDR3 is made up of 13 amino acids. Germline values: CDR1 GTSNPN, CDR2 SVGIG (reference sequence). V lost 0 bases and J lost 0, with 3 bases in between. The CDR3 sequence is CAWSVSSNQPQHF. DNA of the CDR3: TGTGCCTGGAGTGTCAGTAGCAATCAGCCCCAGCATTTT.

This clone has more than one count but fewer than ten. The chain employs TRBV7-3 and TRBJ1-3; no definite D call. CDR1 and CDR2 (germline): SGHTA, FQGTGA. Deletions cut 5 bases from V and 0 bases from J, with 11 bases between. This CDR3 region has 15 residues. CDR3 loop: CASSTMGLSGNTIYF. The DNA for the CDR3 is TGTGCCAGCAGCACGATGGGCCTCTCTGGAAACACCATATATTTT.

The V gene is TRBV10-2, the J gene TRBJ2-1, with 8 bases matching TRBD2. The germline CDR1 and CDR2 sequences are WSHSY and SAAADI. The CDR3 totals 15 residues. The trim removed 8 bases at V and 7 bases at J, leaving 13 bases unmatched. DNA of the CDR3: TGCGCCAGCCTAAGCGGGAGTAACGAGGAGAATGAGCAGTTCTTC. This encodes CASLSGSNEENEQFF.

This chain links TRBV18 with TRBJ2-3; no firm D call. Germline V gene lookup returns CDR1 KGHSH and CDR2 LQKENI. CDR3 size: 12 residues. V lost 8 bases and J 0 bases, leaving 6 bases between the germline ends. The CDR3 spells CASLGSTDTQYF. The CDR3 DNA reads TGTGCCAGCCTAGGAAGCACAGATACGCAGTATTTT.

This clone was seen a single time. The chain combines TRBV7-2 with TRBJ2-2; tentative D call: TRBD2 (6 bases). Between the trimmed V and J ends, which lost 4 bases and 6 bases, there was a span of 18 bases. Germline V gene sequence: CDR1 SGHTA, CDR2 FQGNSA. The CDR3 length is 16 residues. For the CDR3, the DNA is TGTGCCAGCAGCTCCCCGACTAGTCGGGGTCCCGGGGAGCTGTTTTTT. Protein product: CASSSPTSRGPGELFF.

J is TRBJ1-2 and V is TRBV29-1; 8 bases match TRBD1. J was trimmed by 8 bases and V by 3 bases; bases with no gene match: 5. Germline CDR1 SQVTM, CDR2 ANQGSEA. The CDR3 runs 12 residues. In DNA, the CDR3 is TGCAGCGTTGAGGAACAGGGGGAGGGCTACACCTTC. It is translated as CSVEEQGEGYTF. The whole variable domain, filled in from reference TRBV29-1 and TRBJ1-2, reads SAVISQKPSRDICQRGTSLTIQCQVDSQVTMMFWYRQQPGQSLTLIATANQGSEATYESGFVIDKFPISRPNLTFSTLTVSNMSPEDSSIYLCSVEEQGEGYTFGSGTRLTVV.

V and J are TRBV7-9 and TRBJ2-3; no reliable D call. The V gene lost 5 bases and the J gene lost 6 bases, with 9 bases spanning the gap. CDR1 is SEHNR and CDR2 is FQNEAQ in the germline V gene (reference sequence). The CDR3 runs 12 residues. The CDR3 is CASSKPPDTQYF. The DNA for the CDR3 is TGTGCCAGCAGCAAGCCCCCCGATACGCAGTATTTT.

This clone has a handful of counts. V and J are TRBV28 and TRBJ2-3; tentatively, D is TRBD2 (6 bases). Germline V gene data show CDR1 as MDHEN and CDR2 as SYDVKM. Trimming stripped 4 bases from V and 8 bases from J, with 16 bases between. The CDR3 totals 14 residues. CDR3 nucleotide sequence: TGTGCCAGCAGTTATGGGACTCTACTGGGTACGCAGTATTTT. Translated, it gives CASSYGTLLGTQYF.

This rearrangement joins TRBV5-1 to TRBJ2-2; the D is unclear. Germline V gene lookup returns CDR1 SGHRS and CDR2 YFSETQ. The CDR3 extends over 14 amino acids. Trimming pared 5 bases from V and 5 bases from J, leaving 13 bases between. CDR3 sequence reads: CASSGQRWTGELFF. CDR3 coding DNA: TGCGCCAGCAGTGGGCAGAGATGGACCGGGGAGCTGTTTTTT.

The rearrangement uses TRBV7-9 and TRBJ1-5; possible D gene TRBD1, 6 bases. The CDR3 contains 17 residues. The V gene's germline CDR1 is SEHNR and CDR2 FQNEAQ (reference sequence). V lost 0 bases and J 4 bases, leaving 16 bases between the germline ends. CDR3 protein: CASSLAIVQGDNQPQHF. The CDR3 DNA sequence: TGTGCCAGCAGCTTAGCCATTGTACAGGGAGATAATCAGCCCCAGCATTTT.

The chain employs TRBV6-5 and TRBJ2-5; D is undetermined. The assigned J gene may be wrong: the sequence end matches TRBJ2-7 better. The germline V gene encodes CDR1 MNHEY and CDR2 SVGAGI. The CDR3 is 15 residues long. CDR3 region: CASSYARLNSYEQYF. CDR3 bases: TGTGCCAGCAGTTACGCCCGCTTGAACTCCTACGAGCAGTACTTC.

This clone was seen a single time. This sequence joins TRBV7-2 and TRBJ1-2; 11 nucleotides agree with TRBD1. Germline CDR1 and CDR2: SGHTA and FQGNSA. J was trimmed by 7 bases and V by 5 bases; bases with no gene match: 9. This CDR3 contains 15 residues. CDR3 protein: CASSPLDRGLGGYTF. As DNA, the CDR3 is TGTGCCAGCAGCCCCCTGGACAGGGGGCTCGGTGGCTACACCTTC.

The chain recombines TRBV28 with TRBJ2-7; 13 nucleotides align to TRBD2. V shed 1 base and J 6 bases; nucleotides not matched to a gene: 12. CDR3 length equals 18 residues. CDR1 MDHEN and CDR2 SYDVKM come from the germline V gene. CDR3 in amino acids: CASSLSTGTSGISGEQYF. CDR3 nucleotides: TGTGCCAGCAGTTTATCCACCGGGACTAGCGGGATTTCAGGCGAGCAGTACTTC.

The V call is TRBV18, the J call TRBJ1-5; 7 nucleotides agree with TRBD1. V shed 1 base, J shed 6 bases, and the junction held 6 bases outside the gene matches. The CDR3 is 15 amino acids. Germline V gene data show CDR1 as KGHSH and CDR2 as LQKENI. DNA for the CDR3: TGTGCCAGCTCACCACAGGGGGCGCGCACTCAGCCCCAGCATTTT. Amino acids: CASSPQGARTQPQHF.

V and J are TRBV28 and TRBJ2-3; maybe TRBD1 (8 bases). The V end lost 4 bases, the J end lost 1 base, and 12 bases lay between the germline ends. The length of the CDR3 is 15 residues. CDR1 and CDR2 (germline): MDHEN, SYDVKM. CDR3 DNA: TGTGCCAGCAGTTGGACAGGGAGGGGCACAGATACGCAGTATTTT. Encoded protein: CASSWTGRGTDTQYF.

This chain uses TRBV29-1 with TRBJ2-1; D not certain. The CDR3 extends over 11 amino acids. V was clipped by 4 bases and J by 13 bases, with 14 bases between them. Germline-derived CDR1 and CDR2 are SQVTM and ANQGSEA. This CDR3 is CSVGGPLPQFF. As DNA, the CDR3 is TGCAGCGTTGGCGGCCCCTTGCCCCAGTTCTTC.

This clone was seen only once. V and J are TRBV15 and TRBJ2-5; D gene ambiguous. Looked up from germline, CDR1 is LNHNV and CDR2 is YYDKDF (reference sequence). V lost 0 bases to trimming and J lost 0 bases, with 14 bases between them. The CDR3 spans 17 residues. The CDR3 DNA sequence: TGTGCCACCAGCAGAGATTTGGGCACTTGGTACCAAGAGACCCAGTACTTC. Encoded protein: CATSRDLGTWYQETQYF.

This clone was detected a few times. The gene calls are TRBV5-1 and TRBJ2-7, with 10 positions matching TRBD1. CDR1 is SGHRS, CDR2 YFSETQ, per germline. V lost 0 bases, J lost 5 bases, and 5 bases stayed unmatched. The CDR3 totals 15 residues. CDR3 nucleotides: TGCGCCAGCAGCTTGGAGGGACAGGGGCCCCACGAGCAGTACTTC. Translation gives CASSLEGQGPHEQYF. Based on the CDR3 plus reference TRBV5-1 and TRBJ2-7, the full variable domain is KAGVTQTPRYLIKTRGQQVTLSCSPISGHRSVSWYQQTPGQGLQFLFEYFSETQRNKGNFPGRFSGRQFSNSRSEMNVSTLELGDSALYLCASSLEGQGPHEQYFGPGTRLTVT.

The rearrangement uses TRBV5-1 and TRBJ2-1, with 13 bases aligning to TRBD2. V shed 7 bases and J 9 bases; nucleotides not matched to a gene: 16. Per the germline V gene, CDR1 is SGHRS and CDR2 is YFSETQ. The CDR3 sequence is 17 residues long. In nucleotides, the CDR3 is TGCGCCAGCGGCGGACTTGGAGGACTAGCGGGAGATGCTGAGCAGTTCTTC. Protein product: CASGGLGGLAGDAEQFF.

V usage is TRBV5-4 and J usage is TRBJ2-7; maybe TRBD1 (9 bases). This CDR3 region has 14 residues. Germline loops: CDR1 SGHNT, CDR2 YYREEE (reference sequence). The V end was cut by 4 bases, the J end by 3 bases, with 14 bases between. The chain's CDR3 is CASSVAGQGYEQYF. CDR3 sequence (DNA): TGTGCCAGCAGCGTAGCGGGACAGGGCTACGAGCAGTACTTC.

The V gene is TRBV5-1, the J gene TRBJ2-7; tentative D call: TRBD1 (6 bases). V gave up 4 bases and J gave up 0 bases, with 11 bases separating them. Germline V gene data show CDR1 as SGHRS and CDR2 as YFSETQ. The CDR3 contains 14 residues. The CDR3 sequence: CASSPRTDSYEQYF. DNA for the CDR3: TGCGCCAGCAGCCCCCGGACAGACTCCTACGAGCAGTACTTC.

This clone was seen once. This chain connects TRBV6-6 to TRBJ2-1; weak D call: TRBD1 (6 bases). Trimming took 7 bases from V and 7 from J, leaving 14 bases between them. The CDR3 is 13 residues long. CDR1 and CDR2 (germline): MNHNY, SVGAGI (reference sequence). CDR3 sequence: CASTGNQGNEQFF. The CDR3 DNA reads TGTGCCAGCACAGGGAATCAGGGGAATGAGCAGTTCTTC.

The chain joins TRBV5-1 to TRBJ2-1; D is possibly TRBD1 (6 bases). The CDR3 has 15 residues. Germline assignment: CDR1 SGHRS and CDR2 YFSETQ. Trimming took 4 bases from V and 7 from J, leaving 18 bases between them. For the CDR3, the DNA is TGCGCCAGCAGCCGGCAGGGGTTTGGGAATAATGAGCAGTTCTTC. It translates to CASSRQGFGNNEQFF.

In nucleotides, the CDR3 is TGTGCCGCCAAATCCGCTAGCGGGAGACTCCACGAGCAGTACTTC. Its translation is CAAKSASGRLHEQYF. The genes are TRBV6-1 and TRBJ2-7; 10 bases are shared with TRBD2. The CDR3 totals 15 residues. Germline CDR1 reads MNHNS; CDR2 reads SASEGT. Trimming took 11 bases from V and 5 from J; bases not matched to a gene: 15.

The CDR3 protein is CSVGTREGEQFF. The CDR3 DNA is TGCAGCGTCGGGACACGGGAGGGAGAGCAGTTCTTC. The gene calls are TRBV29-1 and TRBJ2-1; 8 bases map to TRBD2. The ends lost 6 bases at V and 10 bases at J; junction bases unmatched: 8. Germline V gives CDR1 SQVTM, CDR2 ANQGSEA. The CDR3 sequence is 12 residues long.